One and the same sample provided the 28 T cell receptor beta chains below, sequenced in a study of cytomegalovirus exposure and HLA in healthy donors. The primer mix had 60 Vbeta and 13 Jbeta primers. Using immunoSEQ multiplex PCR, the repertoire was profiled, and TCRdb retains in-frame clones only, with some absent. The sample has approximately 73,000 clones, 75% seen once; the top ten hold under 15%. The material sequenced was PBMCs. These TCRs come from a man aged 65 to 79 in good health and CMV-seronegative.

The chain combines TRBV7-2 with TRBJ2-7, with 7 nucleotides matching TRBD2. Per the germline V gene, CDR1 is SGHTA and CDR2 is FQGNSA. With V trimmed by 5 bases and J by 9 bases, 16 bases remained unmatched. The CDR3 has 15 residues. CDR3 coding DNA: TGTGCCAGCAGCCCAGGCGGGGGAAGGGGCCAAGGGCAGTACTTC. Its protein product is CASSPGGGRGQGQYF.

The CDR3 sequence is CACRVNTEAFF. The CDR3 coding sequence is TGTGCCTGCAGGGTGAACACTGAAGCTTTCTTT. The genes are TRBV30 and TRBJ1-1; a possible D gene is TRBD1 (5 bases). Trimming pared 6 bases from V and 0 bases from J, leaving 5 bases between. CDR1 and CDR2 from the germline V gene are GTSNPN and SVGIG (reference sequence). This CDR3 region has 11 residues.

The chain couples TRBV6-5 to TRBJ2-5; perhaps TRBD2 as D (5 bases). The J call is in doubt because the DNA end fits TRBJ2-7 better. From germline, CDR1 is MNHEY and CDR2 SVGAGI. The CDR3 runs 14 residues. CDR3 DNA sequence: TGTGCCAGCAGTTACTCGGGGAGCGATGACGAGCAGTACTTC. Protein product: CASSYSGSDDEQYF.

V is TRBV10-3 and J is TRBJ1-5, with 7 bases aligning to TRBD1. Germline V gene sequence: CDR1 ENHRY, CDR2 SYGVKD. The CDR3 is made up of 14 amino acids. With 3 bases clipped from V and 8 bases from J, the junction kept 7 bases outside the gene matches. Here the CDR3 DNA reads TGTGCCATCAGTGACCGACAGGGTGTGGAGCCCCAGCATTTT. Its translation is CAISDRQGVEPQHF.

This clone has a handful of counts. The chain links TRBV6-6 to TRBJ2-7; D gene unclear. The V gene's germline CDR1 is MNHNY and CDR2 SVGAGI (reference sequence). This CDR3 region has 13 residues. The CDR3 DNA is TGTGTTAGCAAGCAGAAGACGGCATACGAGCAGTACTTC. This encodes CVSKQKTAYEQYF.

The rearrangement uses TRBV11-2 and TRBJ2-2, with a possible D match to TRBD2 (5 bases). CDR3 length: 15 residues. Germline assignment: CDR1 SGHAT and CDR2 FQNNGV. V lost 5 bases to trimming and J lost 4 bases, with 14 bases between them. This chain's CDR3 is CASSPGITGTGELFF. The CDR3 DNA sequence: TGTGCCAGCAGCCCCGGGATAACGGGCACCGGGGAGCTGTTTTTT.

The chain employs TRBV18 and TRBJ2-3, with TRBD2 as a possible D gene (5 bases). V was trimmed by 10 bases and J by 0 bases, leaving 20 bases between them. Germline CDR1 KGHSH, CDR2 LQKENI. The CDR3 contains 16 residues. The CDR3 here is CATSWTAGRSTDTQYF. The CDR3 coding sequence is TGTGCCACCTCCTGGACGGCGGGTAGGAGCACAGATACGCAGTATTTT.

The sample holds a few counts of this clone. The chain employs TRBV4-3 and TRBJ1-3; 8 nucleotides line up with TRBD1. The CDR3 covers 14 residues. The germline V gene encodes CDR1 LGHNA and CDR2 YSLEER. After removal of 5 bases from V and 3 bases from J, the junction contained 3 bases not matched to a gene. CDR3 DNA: TGCGCCAGCAGCGAAGGACAGGGTGGAAACACCATATATTTT. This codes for CASSEGQGGNTIYF.

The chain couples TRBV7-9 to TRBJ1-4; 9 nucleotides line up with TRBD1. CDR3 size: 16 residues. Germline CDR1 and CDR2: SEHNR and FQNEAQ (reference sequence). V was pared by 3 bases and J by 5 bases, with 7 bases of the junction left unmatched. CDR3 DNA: TGTGCCAGCAGCTTCTCCAGGGGGACAGGGAATGAAAAACTGTTTTTT. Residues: CASSFSRGTGNEKLFF.

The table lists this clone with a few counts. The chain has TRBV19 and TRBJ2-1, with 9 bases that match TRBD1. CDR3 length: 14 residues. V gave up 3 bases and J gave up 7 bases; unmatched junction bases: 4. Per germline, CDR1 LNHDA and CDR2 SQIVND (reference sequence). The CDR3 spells CASSIGTGMNEQFF. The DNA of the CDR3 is TGTGCCAGTAGTATCGGGACAGGGATGAATGAGCAGTTCTTC.

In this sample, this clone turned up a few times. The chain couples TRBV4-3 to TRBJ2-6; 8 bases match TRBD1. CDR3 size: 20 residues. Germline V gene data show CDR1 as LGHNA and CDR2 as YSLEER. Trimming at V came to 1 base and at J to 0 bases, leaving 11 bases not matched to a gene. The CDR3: CASSQVPWTGLSSGANVLTF. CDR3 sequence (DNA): TGCGCCAGCAGCCAAGTACCTTGGACAGGGTTAAGCTCTGGGGCCAACGTCCTGACTTTC.

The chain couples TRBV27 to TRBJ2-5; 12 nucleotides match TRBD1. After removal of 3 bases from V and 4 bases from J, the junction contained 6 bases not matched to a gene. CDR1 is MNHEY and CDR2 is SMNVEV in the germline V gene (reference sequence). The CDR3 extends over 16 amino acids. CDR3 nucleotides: TGTGCCAGCAGTTTCGAAGGGACAGGGGGCCGAGAGACCCAGTACTTC. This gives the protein CASSFEGTGGRETQYF.

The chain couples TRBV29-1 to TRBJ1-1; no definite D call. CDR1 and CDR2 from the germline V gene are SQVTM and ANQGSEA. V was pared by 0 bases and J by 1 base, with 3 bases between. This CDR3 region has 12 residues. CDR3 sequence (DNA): TGCAGCGTTGAAGATAAGAACACTGAAGCTTTCTTT. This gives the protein CSVEDKNTEAFF.

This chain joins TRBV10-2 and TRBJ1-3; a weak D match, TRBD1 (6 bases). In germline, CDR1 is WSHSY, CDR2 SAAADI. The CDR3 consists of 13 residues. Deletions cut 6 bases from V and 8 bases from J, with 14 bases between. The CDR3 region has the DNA TGCGCCAGCAGGGATATACAGGGATACACCATATATTTT. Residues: CASRDIQGYTIYF.

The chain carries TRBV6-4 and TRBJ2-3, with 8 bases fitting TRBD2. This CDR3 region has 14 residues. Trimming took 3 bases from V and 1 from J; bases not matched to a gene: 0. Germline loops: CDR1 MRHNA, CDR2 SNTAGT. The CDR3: CASSERGGTDTQYF. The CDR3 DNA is TGTGCCAGCAGTGAGCGGGGGGGCACAGATACGCAGTATTTT.

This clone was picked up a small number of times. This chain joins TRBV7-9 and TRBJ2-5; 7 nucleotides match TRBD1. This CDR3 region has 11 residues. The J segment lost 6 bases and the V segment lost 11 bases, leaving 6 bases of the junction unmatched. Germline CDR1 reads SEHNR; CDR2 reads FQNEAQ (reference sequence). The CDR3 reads CAPGGGKTQYF. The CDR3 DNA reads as TGTGCCCCAGGGGGTGGGAAGACCCAGTACTTC.

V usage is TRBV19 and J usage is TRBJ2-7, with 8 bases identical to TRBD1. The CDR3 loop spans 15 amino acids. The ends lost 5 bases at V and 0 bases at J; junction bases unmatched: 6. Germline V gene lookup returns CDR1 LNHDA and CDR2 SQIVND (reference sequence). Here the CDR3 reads CASSVRTGLSYEQYF. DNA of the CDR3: TGTGCCAGTAGTGTCAGGACAGGGCTCTCCTACGAGCAGTACTTC.

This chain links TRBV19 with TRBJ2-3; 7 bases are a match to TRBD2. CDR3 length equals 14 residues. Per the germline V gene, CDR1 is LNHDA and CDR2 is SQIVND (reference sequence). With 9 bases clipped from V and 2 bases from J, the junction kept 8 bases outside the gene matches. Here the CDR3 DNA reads TGTGCCAGCCGAATAGGACTAGACACAGATACGCAGTATTTT. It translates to CASRIGLDTDTQYF.

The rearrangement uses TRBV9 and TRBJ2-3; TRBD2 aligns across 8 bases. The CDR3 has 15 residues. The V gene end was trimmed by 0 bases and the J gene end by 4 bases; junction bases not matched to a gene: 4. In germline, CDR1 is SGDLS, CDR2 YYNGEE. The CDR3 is CASSVVGGGPDTQYF. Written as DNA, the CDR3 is TGTGCCAGCAGCGTAGTTGGCGGGGGGCCAGATACGCAGTATTTT.

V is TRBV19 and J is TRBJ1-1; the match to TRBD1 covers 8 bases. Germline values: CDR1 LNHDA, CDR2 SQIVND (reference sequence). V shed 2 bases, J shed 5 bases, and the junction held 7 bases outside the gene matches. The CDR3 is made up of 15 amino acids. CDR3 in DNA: TGTGCCAGTAGTATACAGGGGGCGCCGGGGACTGAAGCTTTCTTT. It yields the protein CASSIQGAPGTEAFF.

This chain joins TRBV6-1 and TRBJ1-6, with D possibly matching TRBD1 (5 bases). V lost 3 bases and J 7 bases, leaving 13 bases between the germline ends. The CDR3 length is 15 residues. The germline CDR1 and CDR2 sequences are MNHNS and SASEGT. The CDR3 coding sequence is TGTGCCAGCAGTGATCCGGGGCGGGGGAATTCACCCCTCCACTTT. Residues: CASSDPGRGNSPLHF.

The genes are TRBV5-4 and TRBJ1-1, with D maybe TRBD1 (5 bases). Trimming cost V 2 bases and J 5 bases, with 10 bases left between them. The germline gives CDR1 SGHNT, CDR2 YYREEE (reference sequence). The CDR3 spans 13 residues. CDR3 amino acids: CASSFVGGTEAFF. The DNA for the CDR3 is TGTGCCAGCAGCTTTGTGGGGGGGACTGAAGCTTTCTTT.

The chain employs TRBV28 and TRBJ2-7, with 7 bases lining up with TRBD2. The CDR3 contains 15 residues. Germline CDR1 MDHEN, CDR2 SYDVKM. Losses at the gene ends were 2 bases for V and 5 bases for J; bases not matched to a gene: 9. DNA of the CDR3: TGTGCCAGCAGTTTAGAGGCGGGAGTTAACAACGAGCAGTACTTC. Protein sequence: CASSLEAGVNNEQYF.

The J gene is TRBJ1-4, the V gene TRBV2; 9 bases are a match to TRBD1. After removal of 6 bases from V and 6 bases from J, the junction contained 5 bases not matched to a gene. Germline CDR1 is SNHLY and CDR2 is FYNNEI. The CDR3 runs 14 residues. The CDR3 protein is CASRKQGADEKLFF. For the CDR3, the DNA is TGTGCCAGCAGGAAACAGGGGGCTGATGAAAAACTGTTTTTT.

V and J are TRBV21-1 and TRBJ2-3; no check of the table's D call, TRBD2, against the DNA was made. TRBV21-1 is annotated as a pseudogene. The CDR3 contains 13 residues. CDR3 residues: CASSKPSHHTQYF. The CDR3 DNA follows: TGTGCCAGCAGCAAACCGAGCCATCATACGCAGTATTTT.

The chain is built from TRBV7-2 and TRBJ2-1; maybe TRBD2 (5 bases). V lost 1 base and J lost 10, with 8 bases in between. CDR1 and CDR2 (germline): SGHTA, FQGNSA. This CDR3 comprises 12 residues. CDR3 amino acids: CASSLGEGEQFF. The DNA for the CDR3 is TGTGCCAGCAGCTTAGGAGAGGGCGAGCAGTTCTTC.

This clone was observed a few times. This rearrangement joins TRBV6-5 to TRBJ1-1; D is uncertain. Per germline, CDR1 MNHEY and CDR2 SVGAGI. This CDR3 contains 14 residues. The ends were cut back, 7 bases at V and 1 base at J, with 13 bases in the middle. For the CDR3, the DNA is TGTGCCAGCACCCAGCGTAGGCGGAACACTGAAGCTTTCTTT. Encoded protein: CASTQRRRNTEAFF.

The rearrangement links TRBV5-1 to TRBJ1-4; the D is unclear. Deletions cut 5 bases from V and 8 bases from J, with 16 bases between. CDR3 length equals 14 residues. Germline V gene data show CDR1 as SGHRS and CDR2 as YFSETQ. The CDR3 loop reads CASRMIDPGEKLFF. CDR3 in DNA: TGCGCCAGCAGGATGATCGACCCGGGGGAAAAACTGTTTTTT.